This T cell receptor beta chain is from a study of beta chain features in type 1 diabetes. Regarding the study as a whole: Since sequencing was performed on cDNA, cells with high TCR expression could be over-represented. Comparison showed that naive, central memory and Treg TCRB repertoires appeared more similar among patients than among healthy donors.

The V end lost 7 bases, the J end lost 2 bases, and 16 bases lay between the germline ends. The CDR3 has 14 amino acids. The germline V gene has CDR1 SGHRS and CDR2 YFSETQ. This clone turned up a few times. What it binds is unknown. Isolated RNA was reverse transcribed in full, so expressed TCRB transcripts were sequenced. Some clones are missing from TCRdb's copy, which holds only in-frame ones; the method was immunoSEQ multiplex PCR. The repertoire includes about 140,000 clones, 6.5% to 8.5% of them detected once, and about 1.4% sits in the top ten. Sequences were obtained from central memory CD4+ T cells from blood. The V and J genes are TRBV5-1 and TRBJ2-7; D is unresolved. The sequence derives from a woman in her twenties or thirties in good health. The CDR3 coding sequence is TGCGCCAGCTGTCTCTCGACGGGTCCCTACGAGCAGTACTTC. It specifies CASCLSTGPYEQYF.